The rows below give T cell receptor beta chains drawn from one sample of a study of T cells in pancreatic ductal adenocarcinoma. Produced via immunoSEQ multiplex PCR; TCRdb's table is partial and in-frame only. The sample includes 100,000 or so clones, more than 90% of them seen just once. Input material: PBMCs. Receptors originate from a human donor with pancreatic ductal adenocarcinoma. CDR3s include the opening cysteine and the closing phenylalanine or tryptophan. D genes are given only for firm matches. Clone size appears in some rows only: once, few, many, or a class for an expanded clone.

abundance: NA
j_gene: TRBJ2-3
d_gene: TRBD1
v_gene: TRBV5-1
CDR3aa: CASSVGTGGADTQYF
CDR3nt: TGCGCCAGCAGCGTTGGGACAGGGGGCGCAGATACGCAGTATTTT

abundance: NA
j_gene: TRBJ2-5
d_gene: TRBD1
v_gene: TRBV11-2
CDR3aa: CASSSGQVETQYF
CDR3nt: TGTGCCAGCAGCTCCGGACAGGTGGAGACCCAGTACTTC

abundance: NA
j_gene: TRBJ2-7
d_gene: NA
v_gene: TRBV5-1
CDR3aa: CASSSPGSSYEQYF
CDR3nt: TGCGCCAGCAGCTCCCCAGGGTCCTCCTACGAGCAGTACTTC

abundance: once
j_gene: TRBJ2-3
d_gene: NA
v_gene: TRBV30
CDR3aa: CAWIPTGIMLISTDTQYF
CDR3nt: TGTGCCTGGATTCCTACCGGGATCATGTTGATTAGCACAGATACGCAGTATTTT

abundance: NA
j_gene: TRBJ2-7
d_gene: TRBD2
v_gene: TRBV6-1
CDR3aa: CASRGLASYEQYF
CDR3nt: TGTGCCAGCAGGGGACTAGCTTCCTACGAGCAGTACTTC

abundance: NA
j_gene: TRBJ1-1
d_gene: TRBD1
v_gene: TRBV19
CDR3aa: CASSPDRGEPEAFF
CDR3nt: TGTGCCAGTAGTCCGGACAGGGGCGAGCCTGAAGCTTTCTTT

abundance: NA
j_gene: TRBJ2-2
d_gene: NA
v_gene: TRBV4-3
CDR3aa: CASSQSLNTGELFF
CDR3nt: TGCGCCAGCAGCCAATCCCTAAACACCGGGGAGCTGTTTTTT

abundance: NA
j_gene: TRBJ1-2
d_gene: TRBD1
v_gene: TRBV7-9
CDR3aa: CASSGGLSLWTGRNGYTF
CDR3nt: TGTGCCAGCAGCGGAGGCTTATCTCTTTGGACAGGTCGAAATGGCTACACCTTC

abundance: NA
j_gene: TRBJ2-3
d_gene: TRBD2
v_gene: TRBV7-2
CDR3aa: CASSLVPSGMTDTQYF
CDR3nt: TGTGCCAGCAGCTTAGTTCCTAGCGGGATGACAGATACGCAGTATTTT

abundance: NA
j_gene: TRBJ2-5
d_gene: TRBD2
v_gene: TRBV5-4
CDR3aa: CASSSGTTQETQYF
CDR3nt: TGTGCCAGCAGCTCCGGGACTACCCAAGAGACCCAGTACTTC

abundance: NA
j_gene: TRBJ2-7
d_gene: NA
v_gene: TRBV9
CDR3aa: CASSVGGDRSYEQYF
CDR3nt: TGTGCCAGCAGCGTAGGCGGAGACAGATCCTACGAGCAGTACTTC

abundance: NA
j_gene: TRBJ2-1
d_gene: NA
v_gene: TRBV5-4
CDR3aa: CASSLSSSGPRQDEQFF
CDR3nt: TGTGCCAGCAGCTTGTCGTCAAGCGGGCCTCGGCAAGATGAGCAGTTCTTC

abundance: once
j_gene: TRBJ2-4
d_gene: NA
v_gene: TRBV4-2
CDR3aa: CASSQAMMGQAKNIQYF
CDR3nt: TGTGCCAGCAGCCAAGCAATGATGGGGCAAGCCAAAAACATTCAGTACTTC

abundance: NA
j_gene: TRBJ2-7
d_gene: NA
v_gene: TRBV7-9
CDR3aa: CASSLEQSYEQYF
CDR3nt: TGTGCCAGCAGCTTAGAACAGTCCTACGAGCAGTACTTC

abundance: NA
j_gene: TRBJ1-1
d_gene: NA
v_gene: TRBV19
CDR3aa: CASSMGSYNTEAFF
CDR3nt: TGTGCCAGTAGTATGGGCAGCTACAACACTGAAGCTTTCTTT

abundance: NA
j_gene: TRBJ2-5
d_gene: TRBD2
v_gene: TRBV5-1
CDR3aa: CASRGLAGHQETQYF
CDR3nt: TGCGCCAGCAGGGGTCTAGCGGGACACCAAGAGACCCAGTACTTC

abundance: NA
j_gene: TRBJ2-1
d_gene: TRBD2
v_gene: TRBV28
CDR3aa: CASSLKREAPYNEQFF
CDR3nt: TGTGCCAGCAGTTTAAAACGGGAGGCACCCTACAATGAGCAGTTCTTC

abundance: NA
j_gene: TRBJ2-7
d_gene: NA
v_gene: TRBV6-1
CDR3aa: CASRRRGIDEQYF
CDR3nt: TGTGCCAGCAGGAGGCGGGGAATTGACGAGCAGTACTTC

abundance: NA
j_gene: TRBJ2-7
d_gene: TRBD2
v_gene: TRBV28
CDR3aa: CASSGTSGTGFPSYEQYF
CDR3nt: TGTGCCAGCAGTGGGACTAGCGGGACGGGCTTCCCCTCCTACGAGCAGTACTTC

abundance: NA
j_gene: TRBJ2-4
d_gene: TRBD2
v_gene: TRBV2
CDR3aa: CASNKREADIQYF
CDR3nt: TGTGCCAGCAATAAGCGGGAGGCAGACATTCAGTACTTC

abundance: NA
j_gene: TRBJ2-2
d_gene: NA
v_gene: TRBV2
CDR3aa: CASSLRGTGELFF
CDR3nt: TGTGCCAGCAGTTTAAGAGGCACCGGGGAGCTGTTTTTT

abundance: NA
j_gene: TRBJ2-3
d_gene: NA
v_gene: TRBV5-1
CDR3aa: CASSLLGSRTDTQYF
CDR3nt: TGCGCCAGCAGCTTGCTCGGGAGTCGCACAGATACGCAGTATTTT

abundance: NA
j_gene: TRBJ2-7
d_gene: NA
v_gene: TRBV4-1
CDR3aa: CASSQGGVAYEQYF
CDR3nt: TGCGCCAGCAGCCAAGGAGGTGTCGCCTACGAGCAGTACTTC

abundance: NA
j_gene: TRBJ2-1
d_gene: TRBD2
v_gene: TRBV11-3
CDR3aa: CASSFLSSGRENEQFF
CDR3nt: TGTGCCAGCAGCTTCCTCTCTAGCGGGAGAGAGAATGAGCAGTTCTTC

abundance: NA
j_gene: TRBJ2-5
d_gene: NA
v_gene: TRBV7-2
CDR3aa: CASSLSAGRQETQYF
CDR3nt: TGTGCCAGCAGCTTATCGGCGGGAAGGCAAGAGACCCAGTACTTC

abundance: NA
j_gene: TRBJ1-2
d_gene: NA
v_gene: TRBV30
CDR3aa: CAWSSREGYGYTF
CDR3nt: TGTGCCTGGAGTTCGAGGGAGGGCTATGGCTACACCTTC

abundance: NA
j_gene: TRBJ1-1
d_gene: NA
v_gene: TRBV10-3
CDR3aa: CAISEGGRVSEAFF
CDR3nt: TGTGCCATCAGTGAGGGGGGCCGGGTTTCTGAAGCTTTCTTT

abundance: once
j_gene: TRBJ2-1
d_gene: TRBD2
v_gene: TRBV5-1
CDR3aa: CASSLATSGNYNEQFF
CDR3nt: TGCGCCAGCAGCTTGGCGACTAGCGGGAACTACAATGAGCAGTTCTTC

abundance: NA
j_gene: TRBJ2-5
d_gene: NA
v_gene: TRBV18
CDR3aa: CASSANSGEQETQYF
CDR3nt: TGTGCCAGCTCCGCAAATAGTGGTGAACAAGAGACCCAGTACTTC

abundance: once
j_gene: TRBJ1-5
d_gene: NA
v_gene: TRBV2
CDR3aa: CASSEKSAGNQPQHF
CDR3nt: TGTGCCAGCAGTGAGAAATCGGCGGGGAATCAGCCCCAGCATTTT

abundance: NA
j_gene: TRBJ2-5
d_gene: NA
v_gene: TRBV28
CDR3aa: CASSFEDPLRTQYF
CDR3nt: TGTGCCAGCAGTTTCGAGGATCCCTTGAGGACCCAGTACTTC

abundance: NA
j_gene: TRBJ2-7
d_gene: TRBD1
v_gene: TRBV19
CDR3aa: CASSTFWDRGLEQYF
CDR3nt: TGTGCCAGTAGTACGTTTTGGGACAGGGGGCTCGAGCAGTACTTC

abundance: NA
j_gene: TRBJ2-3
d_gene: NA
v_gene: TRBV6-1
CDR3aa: CASSPEGGGTDTQYF
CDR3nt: TGTGCCAGCAGTCCCGAGGGAGGGGGGACAGATACGCAGTATTTT

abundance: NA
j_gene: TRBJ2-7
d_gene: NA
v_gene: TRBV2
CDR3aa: CASSEGQGNYEQYF
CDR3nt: TGTGCCAGCAGTGAAGGGCAGGGAAACTACGAGCAGTACTTC

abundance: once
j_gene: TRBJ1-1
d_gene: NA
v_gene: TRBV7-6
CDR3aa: CASSSAGGFAEAFF
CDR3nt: TGTGCCAGCAGCTCCGCGGGAGGTTTCGCTGAAGCTTTCTTT

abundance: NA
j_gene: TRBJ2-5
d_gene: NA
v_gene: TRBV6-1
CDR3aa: CASSEAQATQYF
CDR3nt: TGTGCCAGCAGTGAAGCCCAGGCGACCCAGTACTTC

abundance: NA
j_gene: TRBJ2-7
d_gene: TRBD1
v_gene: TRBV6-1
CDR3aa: CASDRGPYEQYF
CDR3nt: TGTGCCAGCGACAGGGGGCCCTACGAGCAGTACTTC

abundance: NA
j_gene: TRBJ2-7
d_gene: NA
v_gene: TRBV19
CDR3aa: CASTRGMMGSSSYEQYF
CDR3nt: TGTGCCAGTACTCGAGGTATGATGGGTTCCAGCTCCTACGAGCAGTACTTC

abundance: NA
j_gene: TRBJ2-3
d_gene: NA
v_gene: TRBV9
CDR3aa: CASSVGTSTDTQYF
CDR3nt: TGTGCCAGCAGCGTAGGCACTAGCACAGATACGCAGTATTTT

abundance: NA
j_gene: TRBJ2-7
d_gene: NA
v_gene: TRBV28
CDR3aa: CASSFPGLDGYF
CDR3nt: TGTGCCAGCAGTTTCCCCGGACTCGATGGGTACTTC

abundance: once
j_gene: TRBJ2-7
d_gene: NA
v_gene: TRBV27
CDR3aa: CASSLKHRNYEQYF
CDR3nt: TGTGCCAGCAGTTTAAAACACAGAAACTACGAGCAGTACTTC

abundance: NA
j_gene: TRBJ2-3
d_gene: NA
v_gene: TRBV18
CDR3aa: CASSPVEADTQYF
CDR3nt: TGTGCCAGCTCACCAGTGGAGGCAGATACGCAGTATTTT

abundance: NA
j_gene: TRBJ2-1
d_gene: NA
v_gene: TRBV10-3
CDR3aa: CAISGNGNNEQFF
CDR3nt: TGTGCCATCTCGGGAAATGGGAACAATGAGCAGTTCTTC

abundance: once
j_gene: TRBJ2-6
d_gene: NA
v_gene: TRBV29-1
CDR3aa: CSVPLGSSGANVLTF
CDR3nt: TGCAGTGTTCCGCTGGGGAGCTCTGGGGCCAACGTCCTGACTTTC

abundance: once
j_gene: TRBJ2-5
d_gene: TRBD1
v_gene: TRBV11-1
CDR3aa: CASSLAGQGTARETQYF
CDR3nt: TGTGCCAGCAGCTTAGCAGGACAGGGCACAGCCCGTGAGACCCAGTACTTC

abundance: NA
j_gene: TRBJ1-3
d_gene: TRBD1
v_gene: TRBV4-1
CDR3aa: CASSRQGTASGNTIYF
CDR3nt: TGCGCCAGCAGTAGACAGGGGACGGCCTCTGGAAACACCATATATTTT